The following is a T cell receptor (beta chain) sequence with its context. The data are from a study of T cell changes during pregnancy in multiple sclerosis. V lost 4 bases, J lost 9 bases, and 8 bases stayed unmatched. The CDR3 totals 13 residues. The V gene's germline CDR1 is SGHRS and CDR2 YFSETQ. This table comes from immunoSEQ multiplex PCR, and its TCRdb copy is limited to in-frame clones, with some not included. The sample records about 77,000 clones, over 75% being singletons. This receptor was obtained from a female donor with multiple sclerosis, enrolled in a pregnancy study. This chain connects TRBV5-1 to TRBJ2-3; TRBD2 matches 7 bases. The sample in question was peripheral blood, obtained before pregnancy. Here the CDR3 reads CASSDLRGDTQYF. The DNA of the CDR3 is TGCGCCAGCAGCGACCTACGGGGGGACACGCAGTATTTT.